The T cell receptor (beta chain) under discussion was sequenced for a study of regulatory T cells in long-lasting Graves disease (dated by TCRdb to the early 2020s). Notes on the research overall: Newly diagnosed Graves' disease patients had taken antithyroid drugs for less than 3 months. Patients with persistent Graves' disease were compared with patients with newly diagnosed Graves' disease using TCR sequencing and RNA sequencing of peripheral blood. The study was conducted in China and was registered as a clinical trial. A total of approximately 35 samples underwent TCR sequencing: some 13 from persistent and roughly 20 from newly diagnosed Graves' disease patients. The full study reports these points: Patients with persistent disease shared more public clonotypes (about 3,000) than newly diagnosed patients did (approximately 990). Only the TCR beta chain was sequenced and analyzed. Only peripheral blood was studied, because thyroid tissue, the primary lesion, was inaccessible. As a limitation, the authors acknowledged that the small sample size may reduce accuracy. Persistent Graves' disease patients showed lower TCR Shannon entropy and fewer highly expanded clones than newly diagnosed patients, suggesting clonal expansion.

This clonotype was recorded at least ten times. No antigen is known for it. No much larger clone exists at a distance of one base, and base qualities are not known. The time point label, read with the paper, signifies: newly diagnosed GD, antithyroid drugs for less than 3 months. For both TCR sequencing and RNA sequencing, RNA was extracted from PBMCs using TRIzol. Graves' disease was diagnosed according to American Thyroid Association guidelines. The patients came from an endocrinology department in Xi'an, China. Each patient gave approximately 10 milliliters of peripheral blood, collected in an EDTA anticoagulant tube. Ficoll Paque Plus density gradient separation was used to isolate PBMCs, and no further T cell sorting was done. An Agilent 2100 Bioanalyzer and agarose gel were used to check RNA quality, while a NanoDrop 2000 measured RNA concentration. The library was prepared using multiplex PCR. Sequencing relied on an Illumina HiSeq 4000. CDR3 regions were amplified by Arm-PCR with iRepertoire HTBI primers to construct TCR beta libraries. Before sequencing, the PCR products underwent gel purification. In the original analysis: A total of roughly 67 TRBV and 14 TRBJ segments were identified across samples and were used for gene usage analysis of CDR3 amino acid clonotypes. COPE and FqMerger were used to merge the filtered high-quality paired reads into contigs. Contigs were aligned with BLAST to IMGT TRBV, TRBD and TRBJ reference genes, and CDR3 was defined per IMGT. Any clonotype with a frequency above 0.1% was counted as a highly expanded clone. Shannon entropy was used to measure repertoire diversity, and the Gini coefficient was used to measure V-J evenness. Public clonotypes were defined as clonotypes shared by more than one individual. Using fastp trimming at Q25 and MiXCR clonotype assembly, TCRdb reanalyzed the public sequencing data and kept in-frame beta chains. Here each entry gathers all rows of one CDR3 protein and keeps the most common genes and DNA. TCRdb's processing, not the authors' own work, is the source of the V and J calls. This sample lists roughly 520,000 distinct CDR3 sequences; around 12% were detected once. The ten biggest clones cover about 8.3% of the sample.

The same data also went into a second study, on T cells in Graves' hyperthyroidism and ophthalmopathy. The second paper states: Stable Graves' hyperthyroidism was defined as the absence of progression to ophthalmopathy over 18 months of follow-up. The hyperthyroidism patients were between 18 and 65 years old and newly diagnosed, with a disease duration of less than 2 months. The study excluded patients with uncontrolled infections, other autoimmune diseases, pregnancy or lactation. Diagnoses were established on the basis of clinical symptoms, serum thyroxine and TRAb, thyroid ultrasound, and orbital computed tomography. For the first round of RT-PCR on the TCR CDR3, the HTBI primer set was used together with the Qiagen OneStep RT-PCR kit. Most expanded thyroid clonotypes (frequency above 0.001) were also detected in blood, a finding suggesting that blood repertoires may reflect thyroid immune responses. A 13 V-J signature model separated ophthalmopathy from stable hyperthyroidism, with around 91% sensitivity and around 84% specificity in cross-validation and 80%/75% in testing. In validation, the model predicted progression to ophthalmopathy with approximately 71% sensitivity and 72% to 85% specificity, a median of 6.5 months before onset. To identify TCR V-J signatures that set the groups apart, the researchers used a discovery cohort of about a hundred patients, made up of roughly 40 with Graves' ophthalmopathy and 55 to 65 with stable Graves' hyperthyroidism. Whether ophthalmopathy could be predicted prospectively was tested in an independent validation cohort made up of some 20 hyperthyroidism patients plus 17 patients who later progressed to ophthalmopathy. The roughly 90 discovery patients were divided at random into training and test sets in a 7:3 ratio. The study also compared thyroid tissue and blood T-cell repertoires from about 6 Graves' hyperthyroidism patients. Once sampling was done, hyperthyroidism patients were given methimazole at a starting dose of 30 mg daily, whereas ophthalmopathy patients were given high-dose intravenous methylprednisolone. The libraries were constructed in a second round of multiplex PCR and then size-selected and purified. Libraries were sequenced paired-end with 100 bp reads on an Illumina HiSeq2000. SOAPnuke was used to process the raw data, removing reads that contained adapters or uncalled bases, had a mean Phred below 15, or lacked an exact match to the constant primer or identifier. High-quality paired reads were merged with COPE v1.2.5, and unique nucleotide sequences were defined as clonotypes. MiTCR v1.1 was used to align the clonotypes against IMGT TRBV, TRBD and TRBJ reference segments. The analysis was restricted to V-J combinations with a frequency above 0.0001, which together covered 99% to 99.2% of the repertoires. A TCS score was defined as the ratio between F50 (clonal expansion) and ExV (chaos), using BLOSUM62-based TCRdist between CDR3 peptides within each V-J. Welch's t-statistics and random forest reduced 500 to 650 V-J features to 13, which were used in a naive Bayes classifier (R e1071). No statistical method was used to set the sample size in advance, and investigators knew the group allocation. The paper reports TCR Vbeta CDR3 sequencing of roughly 140 peripheral blood samples: under 45 ophthalmopathy, some 80 hyperthyroidism and approximately 17 progressor patients.

Sample: peripheral blood mononuclear cells (PBMCs), taken at new diagnosis, from a patient treated with antithyroid drugs. This clonotype was sampled from a woman in her twenties or thirties with Graves disease. Donor details come from another sample of the same person, matched by shared clones.

The nucleotide sequence is given as TGTGCCAGCAGCTCAGGAGGACGCCCCGAGATGCGCTACACCTTC. This gives the protein CASSSGGRPEMRYTF. The V and J segments used are TRBV28 and TRBJ1-2; no D gene call is confident. The CDR3 has 15 amino acids, counting the end cysteine and phenylalanine. The only DNA kept is the CDR3, 45 bases in frame from the first base. Deletion took 6 bases off V and 9 bases off J, with a span of 23 bases between the germline ends. The germline V gene provides CDR1 MDHEN and CDR2 SYDVKM.